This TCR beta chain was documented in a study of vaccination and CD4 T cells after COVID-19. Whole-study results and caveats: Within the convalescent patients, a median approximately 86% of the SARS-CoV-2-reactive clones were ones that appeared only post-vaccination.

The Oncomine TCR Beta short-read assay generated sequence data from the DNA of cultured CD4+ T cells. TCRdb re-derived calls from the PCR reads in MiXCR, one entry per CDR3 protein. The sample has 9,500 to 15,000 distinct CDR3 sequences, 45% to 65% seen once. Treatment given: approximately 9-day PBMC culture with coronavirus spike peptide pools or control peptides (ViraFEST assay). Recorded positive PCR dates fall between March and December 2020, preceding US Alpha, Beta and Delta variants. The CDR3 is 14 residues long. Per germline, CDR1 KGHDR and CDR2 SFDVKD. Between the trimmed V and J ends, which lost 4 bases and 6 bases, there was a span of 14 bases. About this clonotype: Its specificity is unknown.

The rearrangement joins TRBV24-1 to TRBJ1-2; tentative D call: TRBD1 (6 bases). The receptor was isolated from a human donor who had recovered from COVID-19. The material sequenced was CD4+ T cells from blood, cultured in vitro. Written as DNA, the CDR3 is TGTGCCACCAGTGAGACAGGCCGCTCAGATGGCTACACCTTC. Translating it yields CATSETGRSDGYTF.